This T cell receptor (beta chain) was captured in a study of graft-versus-host responses after intestinal transplantation. Study-level points and caveats: Peak circulating GvH clone levels tracked with early post-transplant HvG declines. The recipient marrow held GvH clones, and some of them showed up first in ileum or blood.

Points on this clone: Its antigen is still unknown.

Looked up from germline, CDR1 is SGHAT and CDR2 is FQNNGV. CDR3 length equals 17 residues. The V segment lost 5 bases and the J segment 0 bases; nucleotides outside the gene matches: 10. Some clones are missing from TCRdb's copy, which holds only in-frame ones; the method was immunoSEQ multiplex PCR. This sample carries tens of thousands of clones, about 93% of them seen once, and the ten largest clones take 0.45% to 0.55%. The chain uses TRBV11-2 and TRBJ2-7; the match to TRBD2 covers 10 bases. The sequence was obtained from a human donor who received an intestinal transplant. Sample: unstimulated CD8+ T cells sorted from spleen or lymph node cells, taken before intestinal transplant. The CDR3 spells CASSPSGGEDYSYEQYF. The CDR3 DNA is TGTGCCAGCAGCCCCAGCGGGGGGGAAGATTACTCCTACGAGCAGTACTTC.